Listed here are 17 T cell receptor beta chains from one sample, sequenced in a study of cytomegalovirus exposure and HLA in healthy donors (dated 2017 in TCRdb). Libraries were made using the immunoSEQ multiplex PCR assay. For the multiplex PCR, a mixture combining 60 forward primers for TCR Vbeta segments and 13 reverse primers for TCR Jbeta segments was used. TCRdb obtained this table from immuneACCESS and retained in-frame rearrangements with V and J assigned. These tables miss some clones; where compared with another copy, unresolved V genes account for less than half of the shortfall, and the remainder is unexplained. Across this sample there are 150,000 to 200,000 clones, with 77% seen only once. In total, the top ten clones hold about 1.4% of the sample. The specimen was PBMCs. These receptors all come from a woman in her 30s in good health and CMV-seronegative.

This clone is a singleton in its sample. DNA for the CDR3: TGTGCCAGCAGTGAAAGGCGACAGGGGGCCCTTAATGAGCAGTTCTTC. Translated: CASSERRQGALNEQFF. This chain uses TRBV6-1 with TRBJ2-1, with 10 bases identical to TRBD1. Trimming removed 2 bases from V and 7 bases from J; junction bases left unmatched: 8. The V gene's germline CDR1 is MNHNS and CDR2 SASEGT. The CDR3 is made up of 16 amino acids.

DNA of the CDR3: TGTGCCAGCAGCGTAGGAAGCAGGTCGGATTCACCCCTCCACTTT. Residues: CASSVGSRSDSPLHF. V gene TRBV9 combines with J gene TRBJ1-6; D is undetermined. V lost 0 bases and J lost 8, with 12 bases in between. This CDR3 has 15 residues. Looked up from germline, CDR1 is SGDLS and CDR2 is YYNGEE.

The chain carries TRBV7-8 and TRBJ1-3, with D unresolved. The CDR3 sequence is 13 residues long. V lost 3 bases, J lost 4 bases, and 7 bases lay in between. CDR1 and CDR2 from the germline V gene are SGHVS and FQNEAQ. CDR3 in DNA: TGTGCCAGCAGCTTTAGCGGCGGAAACACCATATATTTT. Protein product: CASSFSGGNTIYF. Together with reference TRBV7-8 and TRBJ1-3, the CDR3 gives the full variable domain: GAGVSQSPRYKVAKRGQDVALRCDPISGHVSLFWYQQALGQGPEFLTYFQNEAQLDKSGLPSDRFFAERPEGSVSTLKIQRTQQEDSAVYLCASSFSGGNTIYFGEGSWLTVV.

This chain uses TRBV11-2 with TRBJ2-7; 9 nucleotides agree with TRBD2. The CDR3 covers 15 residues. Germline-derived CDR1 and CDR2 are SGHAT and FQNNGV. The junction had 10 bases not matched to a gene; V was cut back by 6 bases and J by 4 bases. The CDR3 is CASRSAGGRKYEQYF. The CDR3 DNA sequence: TGTGCCAGCAGGAGTGCGGGGGGGCGTAAGTACGAGCAGTACTTC.

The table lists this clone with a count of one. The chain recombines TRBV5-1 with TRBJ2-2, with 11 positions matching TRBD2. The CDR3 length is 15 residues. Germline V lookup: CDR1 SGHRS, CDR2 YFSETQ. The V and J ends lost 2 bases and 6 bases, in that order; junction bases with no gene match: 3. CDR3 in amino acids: CASSLIAGGPGELFF. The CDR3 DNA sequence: TGCGCCAGCAGCTTAATAGCGGGGGGGCCCGGGGAGCTGTTTTTT.

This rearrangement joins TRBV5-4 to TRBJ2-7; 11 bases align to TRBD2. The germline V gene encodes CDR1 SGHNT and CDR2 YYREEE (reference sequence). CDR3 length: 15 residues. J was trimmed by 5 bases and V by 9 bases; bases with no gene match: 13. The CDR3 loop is CANSSVTSGVDEQYF. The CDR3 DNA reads TGTGCCAACAGTTCCGTGACTAGCGGGGTTGACGAGCAGTACTTC.

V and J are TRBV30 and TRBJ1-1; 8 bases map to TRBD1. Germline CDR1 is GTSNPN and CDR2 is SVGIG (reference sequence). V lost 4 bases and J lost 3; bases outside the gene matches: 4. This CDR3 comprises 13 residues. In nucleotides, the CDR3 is TGTGCCTGGAAAGCGGACAGGGACACTGAAGCTTTCTTT. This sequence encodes CAWKADRDTEAFF.

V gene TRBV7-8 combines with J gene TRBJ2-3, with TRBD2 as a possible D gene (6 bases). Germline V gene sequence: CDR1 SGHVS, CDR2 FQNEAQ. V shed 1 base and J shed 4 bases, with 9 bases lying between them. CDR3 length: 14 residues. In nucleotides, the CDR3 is TGTGCCAGCAGCTTAGGACTAGGCTCAGATACGCAGTATTTT. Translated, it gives CASSLGLGSDTQYF.

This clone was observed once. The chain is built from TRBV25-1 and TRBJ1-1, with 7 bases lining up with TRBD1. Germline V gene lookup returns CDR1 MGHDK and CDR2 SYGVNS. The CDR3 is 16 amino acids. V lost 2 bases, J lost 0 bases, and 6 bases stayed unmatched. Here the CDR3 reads CASSERDRALNTEAFF. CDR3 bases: TGTGCCAGCAGTGAACGGGACAGAGCTCTGAACACTGAAGCTTTCTTT.

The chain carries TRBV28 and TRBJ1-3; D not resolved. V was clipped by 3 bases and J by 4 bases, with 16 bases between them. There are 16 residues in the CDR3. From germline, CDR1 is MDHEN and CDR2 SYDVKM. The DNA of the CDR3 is TGTGCCAGCAGTTTCTCGAGCCCCGGCAGGGGAAACACCATATATTTT. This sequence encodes CASSFSSPGRGNTIYF.

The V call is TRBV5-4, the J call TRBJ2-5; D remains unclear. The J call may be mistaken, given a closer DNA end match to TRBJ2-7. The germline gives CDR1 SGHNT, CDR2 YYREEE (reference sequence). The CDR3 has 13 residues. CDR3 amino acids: CASSLLGSYEQYF. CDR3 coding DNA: TGTGCCAGCAGCTTACTGGGCTCCTACGAGCAGTACTTC.

CDR3 coding DNA: TGTGCCAGCAGCTCGGGGGGTTACACAGATACGCAGTATTTT. Its protein product is CASSSGGYTDTQYF. The rearrangement joins TRBV28 to TRBJ2-3; 7 bases are shared with TRBD2. J gave up 2 bases and V 6 bases, and 5 bases lay outside the gene matches. The CDR3 contains 14 residues. Germline V gene sequence: CDR1 MDHEN, CDR2 SYDVKM.

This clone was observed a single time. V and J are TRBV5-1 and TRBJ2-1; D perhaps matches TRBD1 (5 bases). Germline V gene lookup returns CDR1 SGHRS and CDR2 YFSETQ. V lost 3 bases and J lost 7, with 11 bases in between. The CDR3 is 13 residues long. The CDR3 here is CASSSAGRNEQFF. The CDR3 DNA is TGCGCCAGCAGCTCAGCAGGGCGGAATGAGCAGTTCTTC.

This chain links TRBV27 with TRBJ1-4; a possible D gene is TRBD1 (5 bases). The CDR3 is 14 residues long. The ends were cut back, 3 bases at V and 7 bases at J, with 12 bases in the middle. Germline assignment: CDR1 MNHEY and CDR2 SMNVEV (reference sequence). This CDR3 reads CASSFAGTGEKLFF. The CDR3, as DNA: TGTGCCAGCAGTTTCGCGGGGACGGGTGAAAAACTGTTTTTT.

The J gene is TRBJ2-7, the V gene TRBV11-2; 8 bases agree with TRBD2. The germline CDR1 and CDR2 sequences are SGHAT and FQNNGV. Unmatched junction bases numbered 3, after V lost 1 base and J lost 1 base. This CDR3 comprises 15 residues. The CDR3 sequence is CASSLAQRGSYEQYF. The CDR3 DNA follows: TGTGCCAGCAGCTTAGCCCAGCGGGGGTCCTACGAGCAGTACTTC.

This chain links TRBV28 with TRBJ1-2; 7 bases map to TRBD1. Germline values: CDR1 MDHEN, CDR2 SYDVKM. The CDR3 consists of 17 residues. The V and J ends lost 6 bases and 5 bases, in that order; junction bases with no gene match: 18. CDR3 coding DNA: TGTGCCAGCAGACCTCCGACCGGGACAGCCCTTCCGTATGGCTACACCTTC. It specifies CASRPPTGTALPYGYTF.

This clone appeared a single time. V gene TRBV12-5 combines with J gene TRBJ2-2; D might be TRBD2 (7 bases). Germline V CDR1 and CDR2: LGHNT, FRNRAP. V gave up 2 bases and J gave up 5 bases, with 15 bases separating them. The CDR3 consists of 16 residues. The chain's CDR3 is CASGLSGGGGTGELFF. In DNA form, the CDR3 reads TGTGCTAGTGGTTTGTCAGGAGGGGGAGGGACCGGGGAGCTGTTTTTT.